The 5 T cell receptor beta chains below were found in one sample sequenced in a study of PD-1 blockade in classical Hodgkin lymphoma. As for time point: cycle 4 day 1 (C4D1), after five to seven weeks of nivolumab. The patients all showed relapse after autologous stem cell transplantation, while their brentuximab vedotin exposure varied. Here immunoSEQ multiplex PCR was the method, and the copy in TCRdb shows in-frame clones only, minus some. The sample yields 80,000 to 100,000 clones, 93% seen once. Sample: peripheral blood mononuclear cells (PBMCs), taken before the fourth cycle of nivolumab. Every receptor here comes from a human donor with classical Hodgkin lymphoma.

Written as DNA, the CDR3 is TGTGCCAGCAGCTTAGAGGGACAGGGGCAAGAGACCCAGTACTTC. It encodes CASSLEGQGQETQYF. The rearrangement uses TRBV11-3 and TRBJ2-5, with 10 bases aligning to TRBD1. The CDR3 length is 15 residues. The germline CDR1 and CDR2 sequences are SGHNT and YENEEA. V was pared by 0 bases and J by 2 bases, with 0 bases of the junction left unmatched.

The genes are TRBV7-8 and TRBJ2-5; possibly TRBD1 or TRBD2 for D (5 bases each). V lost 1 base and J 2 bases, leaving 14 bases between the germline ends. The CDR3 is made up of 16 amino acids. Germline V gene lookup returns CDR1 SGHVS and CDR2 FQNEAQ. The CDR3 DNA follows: TGTGCCAGCAGCTTAGGGGACCCGCTTGGACAAGAGACCCAGTACTTC. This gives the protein CASSLGDPLGQETQYF.

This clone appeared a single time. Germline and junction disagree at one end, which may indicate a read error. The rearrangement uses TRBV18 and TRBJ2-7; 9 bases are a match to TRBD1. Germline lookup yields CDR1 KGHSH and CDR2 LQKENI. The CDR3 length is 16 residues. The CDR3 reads CASSPEPQGAGGSSIF. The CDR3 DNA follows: TGTGCCAGCTCACCCGAACCACAGGGGGCGGGCGGGTCCTCGATCTTC.

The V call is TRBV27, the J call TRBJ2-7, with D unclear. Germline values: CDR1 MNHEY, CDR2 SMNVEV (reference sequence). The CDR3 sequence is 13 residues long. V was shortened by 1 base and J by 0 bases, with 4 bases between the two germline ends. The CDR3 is CASSLFSSYEQYF. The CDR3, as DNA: TGTGCCAGCAGTTTATTTAGCTCCTACGAGCAGTACTTC.

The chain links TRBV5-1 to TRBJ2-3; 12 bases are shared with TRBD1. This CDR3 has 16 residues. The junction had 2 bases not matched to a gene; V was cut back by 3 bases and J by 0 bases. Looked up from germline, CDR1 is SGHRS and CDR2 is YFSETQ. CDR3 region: CASSSGQGASTDTQYF. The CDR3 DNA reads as TGCGCCAGCAGCTCGGGACAGGGGGCTAGCACAGATACGCAGTATTTT.